This T cell receptor (beta chain) was profiled in a study of OX40 agonist ivuxolimab in advanced cancers. Study-level background: Intravenous ivuxolimab was administered to patients every 2 weeks at 0.01 to 10 mg/kg.

Some clones are missing from TCRdb's copy, which holds only in-frame ones; the method was immunoSEQ multiplex PCR. The sample lists some 64,000 clones; about 89% were seen once. The sequenced sample was CD4+ or CD8+ T cells sorted from blood, obtained in a trial of the OX40 agonist ivuxolimab. The source is an adult with an advanced solid tumor such as melanoma, head and neck, liver or kidney cancer.

CDR3 DNA sequence: TGTGCCAGCACCCCAGGGAGGGACAGAATTTCACCCCTCCACTTT. It is translated as CASTPGRDRISPLHF. The chain combines TRBV6-5 with TRBJ1-6; 7 positions match TRBD1. Losses at the gene ends were 7 bases for V and 9 bases for J; bases not matched to a gene: 12. Germline V gene sequence: CDR1 MNHEY, CDR2 SVGAGI. The length of the CDR3 is 15 residues.